Below, one T cell receptor beta chain is given with its context. This clonotype was seen repeatedly, ten times or more. The antigen it binds to is not known. No base quality information exists; no much larger clone differs at one position. Libraries from unsorted PBMCs were made from 2 million PBMCs kept in RNAlater at -80 degrees C until RNA extraction. The multiple sclerosis patients were enrolled in a US clinical protocol that used magnetic resonance imaging to evaluate disease progression. Peripheral blood underwent Ficoll-Hypaque density gradient centrifugation to isolate PBMCs, which were then cryopreserved in liquid nitrogen. A distance of 2 bases separates the germline ends of V and J, which lose 2 bases and 4 bases respectively. From a lookup of the germline V gene, CDR1 and CDR2 are MNHEY and SVGAGI. The CDR3 contains 11 residues, cysteine and phenylalanine counted. This entry keeps only the CDR3 DNA: 33 bases, framed from base 1.

This sample stems from a study of neurological immune-mediated disorders (dated by TCRdb to between 2018 and 2020). Regarding the study in general: Among the roughly 34 multiple sclerosis patients, relapsing-remitting MS was present in approximately 31 and secondary progressive MS was present in 3. The study compared peripheral blood TCR-beta repertoires of HTLV-I-associated myelopathy (HAM/TSP) patients, multiple sclerosis patients and healthy controls using UMI-based sequencing. The approximately 110 TCR-beta libraries covered PBMC samples along with longitudinal samples, technical triplicates, and paired sorted CD4+ and CD8+ T-cell subsets. Of the approximately 68 subjects in the cohort, some 15 were HAM/TSP patients, some 34 were multiple sclerosis patients, and about 20 were healthy controls. The study at large found these results: Repertoires from 18 of 34 MS patients were grouped by phylogenetic analysis into a cluster of related CDR3 sequences, suggesting a possible repertoire-level signature. No clinical or MRI features were associated with the MS cluster, and the authors said that larger cohorts are needed. Expanded clones from different subjects shared no identical CDR3 amino acid sequences, which suggests that TCR-beta repertoires were private in all groups. TCR clonal expansion was highest in HAM/TSP patients and lowest in MS patients, with MS patients falling below even healthy controls.

cDNA was synthesized by template-switch 5'RACE using a primer carrying a 10-nucleotide random unique molecular identifier by which each TCR transcript was tagged. Every sequencing run yielded over 190 million TCR-beta sequences covering 15-18 subjects. The RNeasy kit was used to extract total RNA. TCR-beta VDJ regions were amplified with primers for the TCR constant region and the 5'RACE anchor, using the KAPA Real-time Library Amplification kit. Sample indexes and Illumina adaptors were added in a first PCR, after which library yield was increased in a second PCR. After Ampure bead purification, the roughly 650 bp TCR product was size-selected on a 2% E-gel SizeSelection system. Before pooling, library quality was checked on a Bioanalyzer, concentration was measured with Qubit, and libraries were quantified with the Kapa Library Quantification kit. An Illumina HiSeq 2500 was used to sequence the libraries paired-end at 2 x 150 bp. To increase sequence diversity, about 25-31% phiX was spiked into each library pool. The authors processed their data as follows. Quality-filtered reads were processed with the UMI-based MiGEC pipeline, and over 75% of raw TCR sequences were removed by the MiGEC pipeline during error correction. IMGT germline references were used for aligning VDJ genes, and each clonotype was defined as a unique CDR3 amino acid sequence together with its V-J genes. Clonal expansion, Shannon diversity, and CDR3 relatedness (CalcPairwiseDistances, ClusterSamples) were evaluated with VDJtools, and phylogenetic trees were built with CLCbio workbench. A clone was classed as expanded if it had 8 or more unique UMIs, a cutoff based on coefficient-of-variation modelling across technical triplicates. The public reads were quality trimmed at Q25 with fastp and then assembled into clones with MiXCR by TCRdb, keeping productive beta chains. Identical CDR3 proteins give one entry, which carries the most common genes and DNA. TCRdb, not the original authors, processed these V and J calls. The sample table records about 95,000 distinct CDR3 sequences; roughly 3.5% of these occur just once. Of the sample, roughly 6% falls within the top ten clones.

Material: PBMCs. The TCR comes from a woman in her late teens or twenties with multiple sclerosis. The chain is assembled from TRBV6-5 and TRBJ2-5, with no D gene named confidently. The CDR3: CASSYGETQYF. The DNA reads as follows: TGTGCCAGCAGTTACGGAGAGACCCAGTACTTC.